Below, one T cell receptor (beta chain) is given with its context. What it recognizes is unknown. The PCR was carried out with 60 Vbeta primers and 13 Jbeta primers. As handled by the study authors: Among the unique TCR beta chains that a later analysis counted, around 82 million in all, some 10 million were shared. The assay was immunoSEQ multiplex PCR, and TCRdb's table has in-frame clones only and misses some. V and J calls and clone size are copied from that table; D and trimming were computed from the DNA. The table records 130,000 to 150,000 clones, 65% to 85% of them present only once. V was shortened by 11 bases and J by 7 bases, with 14 bases between the two germline ends. The CDR3 is 11 amino acids. Per the germline V gene, CDR1 is LNHDA and CDR2 is SQIVND (reference sequence). This sample is part of a study of cytomegalovirus exposure and HLA in healthy donors. Findings and limits, study-wide: TCR beta chain V- and J-gene trimming was linked, in a later analysis, to a missense variant in DCLRE1C. One cluster of highly shared sequence variants probably arose as a sequencing artifact.

Healthy bone marrow donors made up the donors. This clonotype was sampled from a woman aged 40 to 50 in good health and CMV-seropositive. The rearrangement joins TRBV19 to TRBJ1-2; D call uncertain. The sequenced sample was PBMCs. CDR3 bases: TGTGCCTCCCTAGCGGTCGTTGGCTACACCTTC. Translation: CASLAVVGYTF.